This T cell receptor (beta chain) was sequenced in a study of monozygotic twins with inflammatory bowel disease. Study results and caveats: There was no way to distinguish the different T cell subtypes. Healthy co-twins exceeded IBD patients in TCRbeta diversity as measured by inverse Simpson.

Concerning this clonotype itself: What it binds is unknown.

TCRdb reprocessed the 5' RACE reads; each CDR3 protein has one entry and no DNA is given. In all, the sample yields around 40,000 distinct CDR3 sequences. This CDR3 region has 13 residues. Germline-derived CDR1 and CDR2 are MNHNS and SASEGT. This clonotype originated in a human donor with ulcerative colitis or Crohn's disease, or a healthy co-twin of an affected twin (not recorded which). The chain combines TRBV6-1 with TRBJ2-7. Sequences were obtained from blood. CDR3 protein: CASSESWGNEQYF.